The clone carrying this TCR beta chain appeared a few times. The junction had 21 bases not matched to a gene; V was cut back by 1 base and J by 5 bases. The CDR3 covers 19 residues. Germline V gives CDR1 SGHRS, CDR2 YFSETQ. This entry is derived from a study of T-cell reconstitution after alpha-beta-depleted transplantation in children. Molecular barcoding with unique molecular identifiers was used for the TCRbeta library. TCRdb reprocessed the PCR reads via MiXCR and lists one record per CDR3 protein. The table lists some 310,000 distinct CDR3 sequences, over 20% of them singletons. The material sequenced was PBMCs, mostly from graft donor cells, taken 180 days after TCRalphabeta/CD19-depleted stem cell transplant. The clonotype comes from a male patient aged 10-17 years who had a stem cell transplant for acute lymphoblastic leukemia, so the T cells may come from the graft donor. The V gene is TRBV5-1, the J gene TRBJ2-7; 7 bases match TRBD1. The CDR3 reads CASSLRGGYGTGYLDEQYF. In nucleotides, the CDR3 is TGCGCCAGCAGCTTGCGAGGGGGCTACGGCACAGGGTATTTGGACGAGCAGTACTTC.